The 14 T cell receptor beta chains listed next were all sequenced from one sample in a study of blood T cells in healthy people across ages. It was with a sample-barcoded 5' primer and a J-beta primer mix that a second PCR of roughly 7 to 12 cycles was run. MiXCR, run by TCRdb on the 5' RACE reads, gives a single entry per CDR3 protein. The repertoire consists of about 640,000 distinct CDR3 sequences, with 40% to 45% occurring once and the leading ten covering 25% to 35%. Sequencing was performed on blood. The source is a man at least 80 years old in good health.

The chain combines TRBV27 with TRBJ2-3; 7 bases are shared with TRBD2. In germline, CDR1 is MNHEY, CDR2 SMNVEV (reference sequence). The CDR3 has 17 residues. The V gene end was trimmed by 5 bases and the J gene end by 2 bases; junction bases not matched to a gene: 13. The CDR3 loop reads CASSLKGSGGDTDTQYF. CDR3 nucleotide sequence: TGTGCCAGCAGTCTCAAGGGCTCGGGGGGAGACACAGATACGCAGTATTTT.

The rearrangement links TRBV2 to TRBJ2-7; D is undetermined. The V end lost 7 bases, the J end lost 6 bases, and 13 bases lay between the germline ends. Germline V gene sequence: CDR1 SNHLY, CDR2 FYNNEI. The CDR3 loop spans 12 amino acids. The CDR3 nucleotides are TGTGCCAGCATAAGGCAGGTGGGCGAGCAGTACTTC. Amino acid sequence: CASIRQVGEQYF.

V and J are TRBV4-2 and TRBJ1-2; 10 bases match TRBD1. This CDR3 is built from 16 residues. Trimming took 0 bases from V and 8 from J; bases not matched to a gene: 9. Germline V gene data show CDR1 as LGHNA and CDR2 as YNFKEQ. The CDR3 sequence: CASSQDIDRGLGGYTF. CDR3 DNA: TGTGCCAGCAGCCAAGATATCGACAGGGGGCTTGGGGGCTACACCTTC.

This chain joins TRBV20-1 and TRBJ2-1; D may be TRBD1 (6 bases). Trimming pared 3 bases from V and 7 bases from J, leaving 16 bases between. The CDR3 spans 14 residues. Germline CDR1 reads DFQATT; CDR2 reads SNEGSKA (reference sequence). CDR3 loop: CSARLPSQGNEQFF. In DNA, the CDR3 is TGCAGTGCTAGGTTACCCAGCCAGGGGAATGAGCAGTTCTTC.

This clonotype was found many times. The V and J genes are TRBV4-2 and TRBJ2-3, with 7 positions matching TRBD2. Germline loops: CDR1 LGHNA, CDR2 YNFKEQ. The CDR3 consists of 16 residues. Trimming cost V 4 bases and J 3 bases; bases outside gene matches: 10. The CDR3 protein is CASSPQAGVRTDTQYF. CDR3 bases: TGTGCCAGCAGCCCACAGGCGGGAGTAAGAACAGATACGCAGTATTTT.

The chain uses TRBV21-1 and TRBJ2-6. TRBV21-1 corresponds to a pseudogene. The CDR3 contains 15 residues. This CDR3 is CASSKVVGGANVLTF. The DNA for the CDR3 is TGTGCCAGCAGCAAAGTGGTTGGTGGGGCCAACGTCCTGACTTTC.

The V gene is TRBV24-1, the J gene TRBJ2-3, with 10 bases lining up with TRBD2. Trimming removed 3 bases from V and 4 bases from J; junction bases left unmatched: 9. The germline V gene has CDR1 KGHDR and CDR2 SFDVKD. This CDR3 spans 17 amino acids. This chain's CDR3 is CATSDPPGTSVPDTQYF. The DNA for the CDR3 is TGTGCCACCAGTGATCCCCCAGGGACTAGCGTACCAGATACGCAGTATTTT.

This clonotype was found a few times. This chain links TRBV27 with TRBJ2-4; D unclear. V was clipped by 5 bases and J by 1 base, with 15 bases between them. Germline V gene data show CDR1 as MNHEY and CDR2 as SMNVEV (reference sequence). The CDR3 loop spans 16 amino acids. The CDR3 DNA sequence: TGTGCCAGCAGTCCCATCCCGGATCGGGCCAAAAACATTCAGTACTTC. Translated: CASSPIPDRAKNIQYF.

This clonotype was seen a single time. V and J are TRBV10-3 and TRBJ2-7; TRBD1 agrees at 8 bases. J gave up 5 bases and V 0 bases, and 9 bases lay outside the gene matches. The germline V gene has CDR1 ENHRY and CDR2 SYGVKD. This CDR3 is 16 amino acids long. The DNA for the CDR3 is TGTGCCATCAGTGAGTCTTCCGGGACAGGCGCCCACGAGCAGTACTTC. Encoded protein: CAISESSGTGAHEQYF.

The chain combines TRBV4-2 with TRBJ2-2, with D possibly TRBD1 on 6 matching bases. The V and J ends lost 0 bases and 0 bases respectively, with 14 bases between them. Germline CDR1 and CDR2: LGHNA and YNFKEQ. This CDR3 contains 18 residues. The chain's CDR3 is CASSQDDDRTPNTGELFF. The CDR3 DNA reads TGTGCCAGCAGCCAAGATGATGACAGGACACCGAACACCGGGGAGCTGTTTTTT.

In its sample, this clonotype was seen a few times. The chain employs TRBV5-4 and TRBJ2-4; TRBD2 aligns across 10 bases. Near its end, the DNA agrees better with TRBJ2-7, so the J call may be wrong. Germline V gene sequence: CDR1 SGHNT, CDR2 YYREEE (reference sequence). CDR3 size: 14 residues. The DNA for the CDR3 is TGTGCCAGCACATTAGCGGGAGGATATTACGAGCAGTACTTC. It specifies CASTLAGGYYEQYF.

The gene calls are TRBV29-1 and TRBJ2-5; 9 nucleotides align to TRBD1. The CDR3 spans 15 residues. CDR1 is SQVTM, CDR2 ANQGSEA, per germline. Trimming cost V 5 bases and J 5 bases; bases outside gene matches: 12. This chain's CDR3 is CSVTTSGQGTETQYF. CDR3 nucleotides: TGCAGCGTTACGACCTCGGGACAGGGCACCGAGACCCAGTACTTC.

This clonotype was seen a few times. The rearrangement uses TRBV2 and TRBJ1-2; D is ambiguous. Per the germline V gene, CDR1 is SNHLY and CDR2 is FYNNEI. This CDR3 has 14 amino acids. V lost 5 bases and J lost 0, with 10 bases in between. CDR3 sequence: CASSKGVPNYGYTF. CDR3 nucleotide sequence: TGTGCCAGCAGTAAGGGAGTCCCTAACTATGGCTACACCTTC.

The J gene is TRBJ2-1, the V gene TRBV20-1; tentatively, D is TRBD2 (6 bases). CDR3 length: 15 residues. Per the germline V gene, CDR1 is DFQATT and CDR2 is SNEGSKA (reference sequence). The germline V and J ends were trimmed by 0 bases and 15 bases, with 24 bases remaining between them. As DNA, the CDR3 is TGCAGTGCTAGAGAGGGGACTGGGCAGGGTGCTACGCCGTTCTTC. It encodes CSAREGTGQGATPFF.